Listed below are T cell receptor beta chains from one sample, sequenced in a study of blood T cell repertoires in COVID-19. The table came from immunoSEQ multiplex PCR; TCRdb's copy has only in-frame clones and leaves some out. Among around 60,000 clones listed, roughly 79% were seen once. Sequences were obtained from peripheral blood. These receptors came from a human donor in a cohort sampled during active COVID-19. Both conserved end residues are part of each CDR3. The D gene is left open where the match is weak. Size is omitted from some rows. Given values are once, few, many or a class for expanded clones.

CDR3: CASSLGTGVVTGELFF
DNA: TGTGCCAGCAGCTTAGGGACAGGGGTAGTTACCGGGGAGCTGTTTTTT
size: -
V: TRBV7-2
D: TRBD1
J: TRBJ2-2

CDR3: CASSGGGRTGTGVYGYTF
DNA: TGCGCCAGCAGCGGGGGGGGGCGAACCGGGACAGGGGTTTATGGCTACACCTTC
size: -
V: TRBV4-1
D: TRBD1
J: TRBJ1-2

CDR3: CASTKGVGETQYF
DNA: TGTGCCAGCACTAAGGGGGTAGGAGAGACCCAGTACTTC
size: -
V: TRBV27
D: -
J: TRBJ2-5

CDR3: CASSVESVGNTIYF
DNA: TGTGCCAGCAGTGTCGAGAGTGTTGGAAACACCATATATTTT
size: -
V: TRBV2
D: -
J: TRBJ1-3

CDR3: CASSRGYEQYF
DNA: TGTGCCAGCTCAAGGGGCTACGAGCAGTACTTC
size: few
V: TRBV12-3/TRBV12-4
D: -
J: TRBJ2-7

CDR3: CAISETGFLSGNTIYF
DNA: TGTGCCATCAGTGAGACAGGCTTCCTCTCTGGAAACACCATATATTTT
size: -
V: TRBV10-3
D: -
J: TRBJ1-3

CDR3: CASSVQLTDTQYF
DNA: TGTGCCAGCAGTGTACAGCTCACAGATACGCAGTATTTT
size: -
V: TRBV5-6
D: -
J: TRBJ2-3

CDR3: CASSYTSSGSRVEQYF
DNA: TGTGCCAGCAGTTACACCTCTAGCGGGAGTAGGGTCGAGCAGTACTTC
size: once
V: TRBV6-2/TRBV6-3
D: TRBD2
J: TRBJ2-7

CDR3: CASSLDGTGYEKLFF
DNA: TGCGCCAGCAGCTTGGATGGGACAGGCTATGAAAAACTGTTTTTT
size: -
V: TRBV5-1
D: TRBD1
J: TRBJ1-4

CDR3: CASYRLEGDEQFF
DNA: TGTGCCAGTTACAGGTTGGAGGGAGATGAGCAGTTCTTC
size: -
V: TRBV6-5
D: -
J: TRBJ2-1

CDR3: CASTKRTPNSPLHF
DNA: TGTGCCAGCACCAAACGTACTCCTAATTCACCCCTCCACTTT
size: -
V: TRBV28
D: -
J: TRBJ1-6

CDR3: CAIRDPRADTQYF
DNA: TGTGCCATCAGGGACCCCAGGGCAGATACGCAGTATTTT
size: -
V: TRBV10-3
D: -
J: TRBJ2-3

CDR3: CASSLYRSAGNTIYF
DNA: TGTGCCAGCAGCCTCTACAGATCAGCTGGAAACACCATATATTTT
size: -
V: TRBV3-1/TRBV3-2
D: -
J: TRBJ1-3

CDR3: CASSLKGQGLAGDVGELFF
DNA: TGTGCCAGCAGCTTAAAAGGGCAAGGACTAGCGGGAGACGTCGGGGAGCTGTTTTTT
size: many
V: TRBV7-3
D: TRBD2
J: TRBJ2-2

CDR3: CASSYSGTPDEKLFF
DNA: TGTGCCAGCAGTTACTCAGGGACACCCGATGAAAAACTGTTTTTT
size: -
V: TRBV6-5
D: -
J: TRBJ1-4

CDR3: CASSPGTGPDTQYF
DNA: TGTGCCAGCAGTCCCGGGACAGGGCCAGATACGCAGTATTTT
size: -
V: TRBV28
D: TRBD1
J: TRBJ2-3

CDR3: CASSSSYEQYF
DNA: TGTGCCAGCAGCAGTTCCTACGAGCAGTACTTC
size: -
V: TRBV28
D: -
J: TRBJ2-7

CDR3: CASSPGLAGTLYTDTQYF
DNA: TGTGCCAGCAGTCCCGGACTAGCGGGGACCCTCTACACAGATACGCAGTATTTT
size: -
V: TRBV28
D: TRBD2
J: TRBJ2-3

CDR3: CARGQGSNYGYTF
DNA: TGTGCCAGGGGACAGGGCTCTAACTATGGCTACACCTTC
size: -
V: TRBV2
D: TRBD1
J: TRBJ1-2

CDR3: CASSSQGGASFF
DNA: TGTGCCAGCAGCTCCCAGGGGGGCGCATCTTTCTTT
size: -
V: TRBV7-9
D: TRBD1
J: TRBJ1-1

CDR3: CATSYRQNSPLHF
DNA: TGTGCCACCAGCTACCGACAGAATTCACCCCTCCACTTT
size: -
V: TRBV15
D: -
J: TRBJ1-6

CDR3: CASRSFGGPDGPQHF
DNA: TGTGCCAGCAGGTCATTCGGGGGGCCCGACGGGCCCCAGCATTTT
size: -
V: TRBV27
D: -
J: TRBJ1-5

CDR3: CASSPDRVGGYEQYF
DNA: TGTGCCAGCTCACCCGACAGGGTGGGGGGCTACGAGCAGTACTTC
size: -
V: TRBV18
D: -
J: TRBJ2-7

CDR3: CAWSVGGAEAFF
DNA: TGTGCCTGGAGTGTAGGGGGGGCTGAAGCTTTCTTT
size: -
V: TRBV30
D: -
J: TRBJ1-1

CDR3: CASSMDRGDYEQYF
DNA: TGTGCCAGCAGTATGGACAGGGGGGACTACGAGCAGTACTTC
size: -
V: TRBV2
D: TRBD1
J: TRBJ2-7

CDR3: CASKEAGGTYNEQFF
DNA: TGTGCCAGCAAGGAAGCGGGAGGCACCTACAATGAGCAGTTCTTC
size: -
V: TRBV28
D: TRBD2
J: TRBJ2-1

CDR3: CASSVPYNEQFF
DNA: TGTGCCAGTAGCGTCCCCTACAATGAGCAGTTCTTC
size: -
V: TRBV19
D: -
J: TRBJ2-1

CDR3: CAISERGRGADTQYF
DNA: TGTGCCATCAGTGAGAGGGGCCGGGGGGCCGATACGCAGTATTTT
size: -
V: TRBV10-3
D: -
J: TRBJ2-3

CDR3: CASSLVQGARTEAFF
DNA: TGTGCCAGCAGCTTAGTACAGGGGGCGCGAACTGAAGCTTTCTTT
size: -
V: TRBV5-4
D: TRBD1
J: TRBJ1-1

CDR3: CASKPPTGTNEKLFF
DNA: TGTGCCAGCAAACCTCCGACAGGGACTAATGAAAAACTGTTTTTT
size: -
V: TRBV2
D: TRBD1
J: TRBJ1-4

CDR3: CASADRYGYTF
DNA: TGTGCCAGCGCCGACAGGTATGGCTACACCTTC
size: -
V: TRBV27
D: -
J: TRBJ1-2

CDR3: CASRQGRFTEAFF
DNA: TGTGCCAGCAGACAGGGTAGGTTCACTGAAGCTTTCTTT
size: few
V: TRBV6-5
D: -
J: TRBJ1-1

CDR3: CASSLSGGWEAFF
DNA: TGTGCCAGCAGCTTAAGTGGGGGCTGGGAAGCTTTCTTT
size: -
V: TRBV7-9
D: -
J: TRBJ1-1

CDR3: CASSESGTGGTQYF
DNA: TGCGCCAGCAGTGAGTCTGGGACAGGCGGGACCCAGTACTTC
size: -
V: TRBV10-1
D: TRBD1
J: TRBJ2-5

CDR3: CAEGTASYEQYF
DNA: TGTGCCGAGGGGACAGCATCCTACGAGCAGTACTTC
size: -
V: TRBV6-5
D: TRBD1
J: TRBJ2-7

CDR3: CASSLGQGRAFF
DNA: TGTGCCAGCAGTTTAGGGCAGGGAAGAGCTTTCTTT
size: few
V: TRBV12-3/TRBV12-4
D: -
J: TRBJ1-1

CDR3: CASSLFQGLGYTF
DNA: TGTGCCAGCAGTTTATTCCAGGGGTTAGGCTACACCTTC
size: few
V: TRBV12-3/TRBV12-4
D: -
J: TRBJ1-2

CDR3: CASSFLREQYNEQFF
DNA: TGTGCCAGCAGCTTTTTGCGGGAGCAATACAATGAGCAGTTCTTC
size: -
V: TRBV13
D: TRBD2
J: TRBJ2-1

CDR3: CASSLGQGGAGELFF
DNA: TGTGCCAGCAGCTTAGGGCAGGGTGGGGCCGGGGAGCTGTTTTTT
size: once
V: TRBV11-3
D: -
J: TRBJ2-2

CDR3: CASSQGTEVVSGELFF
DNA: TGCGCCAGCAGCCAAGGGACAGAGGTTGTGAGCGGGGAGCTGTTTTTT
size: -
V: TRBV4-3
D: -
J: TRBJ2-2

CDR3: CASSPQPTGSSNQPQHF
DNA: TGTGCCAGCAGCCCGCAACCGACAGGGAGTAGCAATCAGCCCCAGCATTTT
size: -
V: TRBV7-6
D: TRBD1
J: TRBJ1-5

CDR3: CASSLSTSTETQYF
DNA: TGTGCCAGCAGTTTGAGTACTAGCACGGAGACCCAGTACTTC
size: -
V: TRBV6-6
D: -
J: TRBJ2-5

CDR3: CASSLLTGGPYNEQFF
DNA: TGCGCCAGCAGCTTATTGACGGGGGGGCCCTACAATGAGCAGTTCTTC
size: -
V: TRBV5-1
D: TRBD2
J: TRBJ2-1

CDR3: CASSPTGGGSPLHF
DNA: TGTGCCAGTAGTCCCACAGGGGGCGGATCACCCCTCCACTTT
size: -
V: TRBV19
D: TRBD1
J: TRBJ1-6

CDR3: CASSPDQQGSAYGYTF
DNA: TGTGCCAGCTCACCTGACCAACAGGGTTCCGCCTATGGCTACACCTTC
size: -
V: TRBV18
D: -
J: TRBJ1-2

CDR3: CASSEGGQGSPNYGYTF
DNA: TGCGCCAGCAGTGAGGGAGGACAGGGTAGCCCTAACTATGGCTACACCTTC
size: -
V: TRBV10-2
D: TRBD1
J: TRBJ1-2

CDR3: CASSGRTGVPTEAFF
DNA: TGTGCCAGTAGTGGACGGACAGGGGTCCCCACTGAAGCTTTCTTT
size: once
V: TRBV19
D: TRBD1
J: TRBJ1-1

CDR3: CARKWTAANYGYTF
DNA: TGTGCCAGAAAGTGGACAGCAGCTAACTATGGCTACACCTTC
size: -
V: TRBV5-3
D: -
J: TRBJ1-2

CDR3: CASSHRGVANYGYTF
DNA: TGTGCCAGCAGCCACCGCGGAGTCGCTAACTATGGCTACACCTTC
size: -
V: TRBV5-8
D: -
J: TRBJ1-2

CDR3: CASSLGSGTGELFF
DNA: TGTGCCAGCAGCTTGGGGAGTGGCACCGGGGAGCTGTTTTTT
size: few
V: TRBV5-6
D: -
J: TRBJ2-2

CDR3: CASSNRGRRETQYF
DNA: TGTGCCAGTAGTAACAGGGGGCGGCGGGAGACCCAGTACTTC
size: -
V: TRBV19
D: TRBD1
J: TRBJ2-5

CDR3: CASSQDRDTDTQYF
DNA: TGTGCCAGCAGCCAGGACAGGGACACAGATACGCAGTATTTT
size: -
V: TRBV27
D: TRBD1
J: TRBJ2-3

CDR3: CASSYPGEETQYF
DNA: TGTGCCAGCAGTTACCCAGGTGAAGAGACCCAGTACTTC
size: -
V: TRBV6-5
D: -
J: TRBJ2-5

CDR3: CASSPPRTGVGELFF
DNA: TGTGCCAGCAGCCCCCCCCGGACAGGTGTCGGGGAGCTGTTTTTT
size: few
V: TRBV11-2
D: TRBD1
J: TRBJ2-2